What follows are 19 T cell receptor beta chains derived from one specimen sequenced in a study of Tregs in tolerant kidney transplant recipients. The method was immunoSEQ multiplex PCR; TCRdb's version includes in-frame clones alone and lacks a portion of them. The table lists some 88,000 clones, 85% to 95% of them singletons. Sequenced sample: CD8+ T cells from blood. These TCRs come from a human donor in good health.

V gene TRBV5-4 combines with J gene TRBJ2-7; the match to TRBD2 covers 14 bases. Germline CDR1 reads SGHNT; CDR2 reads YYREEE (reference sequence). CDR3 length: 15 residues. Trimming took 3 bases from V and 3 from J; bases not matched to a gene: 2. The CDR3 DNA follows: TGTGCCAGCAGCTGGGGGACTAGCGGGAGCTACGAGCAGTACTTC. Translated: CASSWGTSGSYEQYF. Variable domain in full (rest from reference TRBV5-4 and TRBJ2-7): ETGVTQSPTHLIKTRGQQVTLRCSSQSGHNTVSWYQQALGQGPQFIFQYYREEENGRGNFPPRFSGLQFPNYSSELNVNALELDDSALYLCASSWGTSGSYEQYFGPGTRLTVT.

The rearrangement links TRBV13 to TRBJ1-1; D might be TRBD1 (6 bases). The CDR3 runs 15 residues. In germline, CDR1 is PRHDT, CDR2 FYEKMQ (reference sequence). Trimming removed 5 bases from V and 0 bases from J, with 13 bases in between. CDR3 region: CASSIRGSLNTEAFF. The DNA for the CDR3 is TGTGCCAGCAGCATCAGGGGCTCCCTGAACACTGAAGCTTTCTTT.

This rearrangement joins TRBV9 to TRBJ1-2; D is unclear. V was clipped by 7 bases and J by 6 bases, with 13 bases between them. Per germline, CDR1 SGDLS and CDR2 YYNGEE. This CDR3 is built from 12 residues. CDR3 sequence: CASPPHPDGYTF. The CDR3 nucleotides read TGTGCCAGCCCCCCCCACCCAGATGGCTACACCTTC.

This clone was observed a single time. The chain carries TRBV11-2 and TRBJ2-5; the D is unclear. CDR1 is SGHAT, CDR2 FQNNGV, per germline. This CDR3 is 12 amino acids long. With 5 bases removed from V and 4 bases from J, the gap between germline ends came to 8 bases. Here the CDR3 DNA reads TGTGCCAGCAGCCATGGAACAGAGACCCAGTACTTC. Translating it yields CASSHGTETQYF.

The rearrangement joins TRBV5-5 to TRBJ2-1, with D unresolved. The V end was cut by 0 bases, the J end by 10 bases, with 11 bases between. Germline V gene lookup returns CDR1 SGHKS and CDR2 YYEKEE (reference sequence). This CDR3 region has 13 residues. This CDR3 reads CASSLGTGPEQFF. The CDR3 DNA reads as TGTGCCAGCAGCTTGGGCACCGGGCCCGAGCAGTTCTTC.

The chain recombines TRBV5-5 with TRBJ2-7; no firm D call. Germline loops: CDR1 SGHKS, CDR2 YYEKEE (reference sequence). The CDR3 contains 14 residues. Trimming left V 0 bases short and J 5 bases short, with 12 bases between. The CDR3 coding sequence is TGTGCCAGCAGCTTGGCCTATAGGGCCCACGAGCAGTACTTC. Its protein product is CASSLAYRAHEQYF.

This rearrangement joins TRBV6-5 to TRBJ1-5; 7 bases match TRBD1. The CDR3 has 14 residues. V lost 6 bases to trimming and J lost 5 bases; unmatched junction nucleotides: 7. The germline gives CDR1 MNHEY, CDR2 SVGAGI. CDR3 DNA sequence: TGTGCCAGCAGCTACACAGGGGCCCATCAGCCCCAGCATTTT. Protein product: CASSYTGAHQPQHF.

This clone was detected only once. The chain couples TRBV27 to TRBJ1-2, with a weak D call TRBD1 (5 bases). CDR1 and CDR2 from the germline V gene are MNHEY and SMNVEV (reference sequence). V lost 4 bases to trimming and J lost 4 bases, with 13 bases between them. This CDR3 is built from 14 residues. In DNA form, the CDR3 reads TGTGCCAGCAGTTACCAGGGCGGAGGCTATGGCTACACCTTC. Amino acid sequence: CASSYQGGGYGYTF.

The V and J genes are TRBV4-2 and TRBJ2-2; D gene unclear. Germline lookup yields CDR1 LGHNA and CDR2 YNFKEQ. The V and J ends lost 1 base and 1 base respectively, with 4 bases between them. The CDR3 is 14 amino acids. The CDR3 region is CASSQAGNTGELFF. The DNA for the CDR3 is TGTGCCAGCAGCCAAGCAGGGAACACCGGGGAGCTGTTTTTT.

This clone has a count of ten or more. This chain joins TRBV19 and TRBJ2-1; D is possibly TRBD1 (6 bases). Germline lookup yields CDR1 LNHDA and CDR2 SQIVND (reference sequence). This CDR3 is built from 12 residues. V was cut by 3 bases and J by 10 bases, with 10 bases left in between. CDR3 region: CASSIEGTEQFF. The CDR3 DNA is TGTGCCAGTAGTATTGAGGGGACAGAGCAGTTCTTC.

V usage is TRBV5-1 and J usage is TRBJ2-3; 12 nucleotides agree with TRBD2. CDR3 length equals 16 residues. Germline CDR1 reads SGHRS; CDR2 reads YFSETQ. Trimming at V came to 3 bases and at J to 3 bases, leaving 5 bases not matched to a gene. This chain's CDR3 is CASSSKTSGRTDTQYF. The CDR3 nucleotides are TGCGCCAGCAGCTCCAAGACTAGCGGGAGAACAGATACGCAGTATTTT.

The J gene is TRBJ1-4, the V gene TRBV27, with TRBD1 as a possible D gene (5 bases). Deletions cut 3 bases from V and 7 bases from J, with 15 bases between. Germline V gene data show CDR1 as MNHEY and CDR2 as SMNVEV (reference sequence). This CDR3 spans 15 amino acids. The CDR3 DNA reads TGTGCCAGCAGTTTCCGCCCTGCCAGGGTTGAAAAACTGTTTTTT. Translated, it gives CASSFRPARVEKLFF. The full variable domain, its missing parts supplied by reference TRBV27 and TRBJ1-4, is EAQVTQNPRYLITVTGKKLTVTCSQNMNHEYMSWYRQDPGLGLRQIYYSMNVEVTDKGDVPEGYKVSRKEKRNFPLILESPSPNQTSLYFCASSFRPARVEKLFFGSGTQLSVL.

This clone was counted a single time. The J gene is TRBJ1-2, the V gene TRBV6-6, with D tentatively TRBD1 (5 bases). Germline lookup yields CDR1 MNHNY and CDR2 SVGAGI (reference sequence). The CDR3 is 16 residues long. With 0 bases removed from V and 3 bases from J, the gap between germline ends came to 14 bases. CDR3 sequence (DNA): TGTGCCAGCAGTTACTCCGGGGGATTTTATGACTATGGCTACACCTTC. The encoded protein is CASSYSGGFYDYGYTF.

This chain connects TRBV9 to TRBJ2-1; D not certain. This CDR3 has 15 residues. Trimming pared 0 bases from V and 0 bases from J, leaving 7 bases between. CDR1 and CDR2 from the germline V gene are SGDLS and YYNGEE. CDR3: CASSVDGHSYNEQFF. In DNA, the CDR3 is TGTGCCAGCAGCGTAGATGGGCACTCCTACAATGAGCAGTTCTTC.

This chain links TRBV4-1 with TRBJ2-7; D may be TRBD1 (6 bases). Germline CDR1 and CDR2: MGHRA and YSYEKL. The length of the CDR3 is 17 residues. Trimming stripped 1 base from V and 3 bases from J, with 19 bases between. The CDR3 here is CASSQGGESGAVYEQYF. CDR3 bases: TGCGCCAGCAGCCAAGGAGGGGAGTCAGGGGCGGTCTACGAGCAGTACTTC.

J is TRBJ2-3 and V is TRBV27; 7 nucleotides align to TRBD2. After removal of 2 bases from V and 6 bases from J, the junction contained 14 bases not matched to a gene. This CDR3 spans 17 amino acids. Germline values: CDR1 MNHEY, CDR2 SMNVEV (reference sequence). The CDR3 DNA is TGTGCCAGCAGTTTAGGGATTGCGGGAGCCCCACGGGATACGCAGTATTTT. Its translation: CASSLGIAGAPRDTQYF.

The J gene is TRBJ2-3, the V gene TRBV7-9, with D perhaps TRBD2 (5 bases). Germline lookup yields CDR1 SEHNR and CDR2 FQNEAQ (reference sequence). V shed 6 bases and J shed 2 bases, with 12 bases lying between them. The length of the CDR3 is 14 residues. CDR3 region: CASSLASVTDTQYF. CDR3 nucleotide sequence: TGTGCCAGCAGTCTAGCTTCTGTCACAGATACGCAGTATTTT.

A note on this clone: The junction departs from the called germline gene at one end, perhaps through a read error. The V call is TRBV7-7, the J call TRBJ2-1; D might be TRBD2 (6 bases). The CDR3 covers 16 residues. Germline V gene data show CDR1 as SSHAT and CDR2 as FNYEAQ (reference sequence). In DNA form, the CDR3 reads TGTGCTAGCAGCTTGGGGACTTGGGGCTCCTACAATGAGCAGTTCTTC. It encodes CASSLGTWGSYNEQFF.

This chain joins TRBV9 and TRBJ1-1; TRBD1 aligns across 8 bases. This CDR3 contains 15 residues. V trimming: 4 bases; J trimming: 3 bases; junction bases outside the gene matches: 8. Germline CDR1 is SGDLS and CDR2 is YYNGEE. The CDR3, as DNA: TGTGCCAGCAGCATTGACAGGGGTCGGTACACTGAAGCTTTCTTT. It codes for CASSIDRGRYTEAFF.